This T cell receptor beta chain was documented in a study of cytomegalovirus exposure and HLA in healthy donors. Study conclusions and caveats: It was only CMV serostatus that was available as immune exposure information.

60 Vbeta and 13 Jbeta primers were used in PCR. In the study's own analysis: Around 11 million shared chains were among tens of millions of unique TCR beta chains counted in a later analysis. Libraries were prepared by immunoSEQ multiplex PCR; TCRdb keeps only in-frame clonotypes and omits some of them. Clonal size and the V and J genes are those of that table, whereas D and trimming came from the DNA. Among more than 200,000 clones listed, 85% to 90% were seen once. For this clone: What it recognizes is unknown.

Sequencing used PBMCs. The TCR originated in a human donor in good health.

CDR3 sequence reads: CASRSNYEQYF. In nucleotides, the CDR3 is TGTGCCAGCAGATCTAATTACGAGCAGTACTTC. The chain couples TRBV7-8 to TRBJ2-7; D uncertain. Germline CDR1 and CDR2: SGHVS and FQNEAQ. V was clipped by 6 bases and J by 4 bases, with 7 bases between them. The CDR3 is made up of 11 amino acids.